This T cell receptor beta chain was identified during a study of cytomegalovirus exposure and HLA in healthy donors. Assay: immunoSEQ multiplex PCR; the TCRdb copy retains only in-frame clones and omits some. The table lists about 160,000 clones, about 86% of them singletons. It was the approximately 110-subject validation cohort, separate from the approximately 700-subject first cohort, to which the donors belonged. About this clone itself: Antigen specificity is unknown.

CDR3 length: 12 residues. Between the trimmed V and J ends, which lost 4 bases and 2 bases, there was a span of 9 bases. Looked up from germline, CDR1 is SQVTM and CDR2 is ANQGSEA. The study, taken as a whole, reports: Rarity characterized most TCR sequences, yet some public TCRs appeared in many donors. The study labeled roughly 160 TCR beta chains cytomegalovirus-associated. In the 120 validation repertoires, just under 95% of cluster scores exceeded 0, per a later analysis.

The sequence derives from a woman younger than 35 in good health and CMV-seronegative. This rearrangement joins TRBV29-1 to TRBJ2-7; D gene unclear. Sequences were obtained from PBMCs. CDR3 protein: CSVAGAAYEQYF. In DNA, the CDR3 is TGCAGCGTTGCAGGCGCAGCCTACGAGCAGTACTTC.